This TCR beta chain derives from a study of T cells in Graves' hyperthyroidism and ophthalmopathy. The CDR3 is made up of 17 amino acids. Germline V gene data show CDR1 as DFQATT and CDR2 as SNEGSKA (reference sequence). Trimming took 3 bases from V and 0 from J; bases not matched to a gene: 9. Study observations and caveats: Blood shared most expanded thyroid clonotypes above 0.001. Ophthalmopathy was predicted by the model a median of about six months ahead of onset.

Regions amplified from RNA transcripts were the TCR beta CDR3 regions. HTBI primers were employed in a first-round RT-PCR of the TCR CDR3. TCRdb re-derived calls from the multiplex PCR reads in MiXCR, one entry per CDR3 protein. The sample yields around 660,000 distinct CDR3 sequences, less than 45% seen once. Concerning this clonotype itself: What it binds is unknown.

The sequence was collected from an adult man with Graves' disease, either hyperthyroidism or ophthalmopathy (not recorded which). The chain carries TRBV20-1 and TRBJ2-2; 8 bases align to TRBD2. Sequenced input: peripheral blood or thyroid tissue (not recorded which). In DNA form, the CDR3 reads TGCAGTGCTAGGGGTATCCTAGCGGGCTCGAACACCGGGGAGCTGTTTTTT. It translates to CSARGILAGSNTGELFF.